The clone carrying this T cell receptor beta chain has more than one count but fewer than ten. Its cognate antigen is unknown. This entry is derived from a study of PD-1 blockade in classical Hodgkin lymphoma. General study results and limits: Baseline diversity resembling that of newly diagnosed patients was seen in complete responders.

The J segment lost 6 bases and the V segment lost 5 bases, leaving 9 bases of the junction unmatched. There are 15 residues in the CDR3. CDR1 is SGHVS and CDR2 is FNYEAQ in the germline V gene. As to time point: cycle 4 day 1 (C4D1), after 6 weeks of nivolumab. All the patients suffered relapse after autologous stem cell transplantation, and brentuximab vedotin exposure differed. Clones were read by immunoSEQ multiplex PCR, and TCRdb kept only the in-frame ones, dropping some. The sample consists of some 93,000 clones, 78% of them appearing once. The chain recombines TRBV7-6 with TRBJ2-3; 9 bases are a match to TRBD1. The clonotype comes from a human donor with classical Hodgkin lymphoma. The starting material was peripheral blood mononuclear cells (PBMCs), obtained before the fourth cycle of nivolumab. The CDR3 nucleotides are TGTGCCAGCAGCCACGGGACAGGGTTTGGCGATACGCAGTATTTT. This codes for CASSHGTGFGDTQYF.